This TCR beta chain was documented in a study of blood T cell repertoires in COVID-19. In the original analysis: The authors estimated nucleated cell counts from reference gene primer amplification. Some clones are missing from TCRdb's copy, which holds only in-frame ones; the method was immunoSEQ multiplex PCR. The DNA gave D and trimming, while V, J and clone size come from that table. The table shows some 190,000 clones, with 82% occurring only once. J gave up 4 bases and V 2 bases, and 8 bases lay outside the gene matches. The CDR3 consists of 16 residues. Per germline, CDR1 MNHEY and CDR2 SMNVEV (reference sequence).

This TCR was recovered from a woman aged 60-75 years with COVID-19, enrolled during active disease. Sequencing input: peripheral blood. V is TRBV27 and J is TRBJ1-3, with 7 bases identical to TRBD1. The CDR3 spells CASSLDRVATGNTIYF. The CDR3 DNA sequence: TGTGCCAGCAGTTTAGACAGGGTTGCGACGGGAAACACCATATATTTT.